This T cell receptor beta chain was recovered during a study of blood T cell repertoires in COVID-19. Across the study: The origin of the acute and convalescent COVID-19 samples was the United States, Italy and Spain. T cells, B-cell-depleted T cells, or PBMCs supplied cDNA or gDNA.

In the authors' workflow: Amplification from reference gene primers served as the basis for estimated nucleated cell counts. The table came from immunoSEQ multiplex PCR; TCRdb's copy has only in-frame clones and leaves some out. V and J calls plus clone size are reproduced from that table; the DNA served to infer D and trimming. In the table there are about 120,000 clones, around 68% of which are singletons. This clonotype was obtained from a woman aged 55-69 years with acute or convalescent COVID-19. Sequencing was carried out using peripheral blood.

The chain's CDR3 is CASSLYAPTQYF. CDR3 coding DNA: TGTGCCAGCAGCTTATACGCGCCTACGCAGTATTTT. The chain joins TRBV7-9 to TRBJ2-3; no definite D call. CDR1 is SEHNR and CDR2 is FQNEAQ in the germline V gene (reference sequence). The CDR3 is 12 residues long. V lost 2 bases to trimming and J lost 8 bases, with 8 bases between them.